A selection of T cell receptor beta chains follows, all from one sample in a study of T-cell reconstitution after alpha-beta-depleted transplantation in children. Each CDR3 protein gets one entry after TCRdb re-called the PCR reads with MiXCR. The sample yields approximately 520,000 distinct CDR3 sequences, about an eighth seen once. Specimen: PBMCs, mostly from graft donor cells, collected 180 days after TCRalphabeta/CD19-depleted stem cell transplant. These receptors all come from a female patient aged 2 to 10 who had a stem cell transplant for aplastic anemia, so the T cells may come from the graft donor. Each CDR3 is given with its conserved first and last residue. D genes are given only for firm matches. Only some rows state a clone size, as once, few, many or a class for expanded clones.

abundance,v_gene,j_gene,d_gene,CDR3aa,CDR3nt
many,TRBV2,TRBJ2-6,TRBD1,CASRRQGASNVLTF,TGTGCCAGCAGACGACAGGGGGCCTCCAACGTCCTGACTTTC
NA,TRBV20-1,TRBJ2-5,TRBD1,CSAPDRPDGTQYF,TGCAGTGCTCCGGACAGGCCCGATGGGACCCAGTACTTC
few,TRBV10-3,TRBJ2-5,NA,CAIRLAPCETQYF,TGTGCCATCAGGCTAGCGCCATGTGAGACCCAGTACTTC
NA,TRBV6-5,TRBJ2-3,TRBD2,CASSYSTSGGSTDTQYF,TGTGCCAGCAGTTACAGTACTAGCGGAGGAAGCACAGATACGCAGTATTTT
few,TRBV6-5,TRBJ2-1,TRBD2,CASSYGTSGQTYNEQFF,TGTGCCAGCAGCTATGGGACTAGCGGGCAAACCTACAATGAGCAGTTCTTC
few,TRBV6-5,TRBJ2-5,TRBD1,CASSYGTGVIGETQYF,TGTGCCAGCAGTTACGGCACAGGGGTGATTGGAGAGACCCAGTACTTC
NA,TRBV11-2,TRBJ1-2,NA,CASSLSPNWLDNLYGYTF,TGTGCCAGCAGCTTATCTCCCAATTGGCTTGACAACCTCTATGGCTACACCTTC
NA,TRBV5-5,TRBJ1-5,NA,CASSLDGKIGNQPQHF,TGTGCCAGCAGCTTGGATGGAAAAATAGGCAATCAGCCCCAGCATTTT
few,TRBV7-9,TRBJ2-1,NA,CASSLVAVSYNEQFF,TGTGCCAGCAGCTTAGTAGCGGTGTCCTACAATGAGCAGTTCTTC
NA,TRBV6-5,TRBJ2-7,TRBD1,CASSYSPSGTGLDEQYF,TGTGCCAGCAGTTACTCCCCTTCCGGGACAGGGCTGGATGAGCAGTACTTC
few,TRBV18,TRBJ1-2,NA,CASSPPPDGNYGYTF,TGTGCCAGCTCACCACCGCCGGATGGCAACTATGGCTACACCTTC
NA,TRBV4-3,TRBJ1-5,NA,CASSQDHGLSQPQHF,TGCGCCAGCAGCCAAGATCATGGGTTGAGTCAGCCCCAGCATTTT
NA,TRBV20-1,TRBJ2-7,NA,CSALGANGGGYEQYF,TGCAGTGCCCTTGGGGCAAATGGGGGAGGTTACGAGCAGTACTTC
NA,TRBV7-2,TRBJ1-3,NA,CPSSLGGLSGNTIYF,TGTCCCAGCAGCTTGGGGGGGCTATCAGGAAACACCATATATTTT
few,TRBV5-1,TRBJ2-1,NA,CASSLFDEQFF,TGCGCCAGCAGCTTGTTCGATGAGCAGTTCTTC
few,TRBV24-1,TRBJ2-5,TRBD2,CATRAGGQETQYF,TGTGCCACCAGGGCGGGGGGGCAAGAGACCCAGTACTTC
few,TRBV7-8,TRBJ1-4,NA,CASSSKEGTSTNEKLFF,TGTGCCAGCAGCTCCAAGGAAGGCACCTCAACTAATGAAAAACTGTTTTTT
NA,TRBV23-1,TRBJ2-1,NA,CASSQGARYVSYNEQFF,TGCGCCAGCAGTCAAGGGGCCCGCTACGTCTCCTACAATGAGCAGTTCTTC
few,TRBV5-1,TRBJ1-2,TRBD1,CASSTMTGAGYTF,TGCGCCAGCAGTACGATGACAGGGGCTGGCTACACCTTC
NA,TRBV11-2,TRBJ1-6,NA,CASSLVSEPRRSPLHF,TGTGCCAGCAGCTTAGTATCCGAACCCCGCCGGTCACCCCTCCACTTT
few,TRBV7-6,TRBJ2-3,TRBD1,CASSLQGTGGSDTQYF,TGTGCCAGCAGCTTACAAGGGACAGGGGGATCAGATACGCAGTATTTT
NA,TRBV6-5,TRBJ2-7,NA,CASSYRFSYEQYF,TGTGCCAGCAGTTACAGGTTCTCCTACGAGCAGTACTTC
many,TRBV20-1,TRBJ2-1,TRBD2,CSASTGTSSYNEQFF,TGCAGTGCTTCTACCGGGACTAGCTCCTACAATGAGCAGTTCTTC
NA,TRBV20-1,TRBJ2-7,NA,CSASRGLSSYEQYF,TGCAGTGCTAGTCGGGGACTTAGCTCCTACGAGCAGTACTTC
few,TRBV5-8,TRBJ2-5,TRBD1,CASSLGTGAARETQYF,TGTGCCAGCAGCTTGGGGACAGGGGCCGCCAGGGAGACCCAGTACTTC
few,TRBV28,TRBJ1-5,TRBD1,CASSLSRQGGNQPQHF,TGTGCCAGCAGTTTATCGCGACAGGGGGGGAATCAGCCCCAGCATTTT
few,TRBV7-2,TRBJ1-5,NA,CASSNLPREPQHF,TGTGCCAGCAGTAACCTGCCCCGGGAGCCCCAGCATTTT
few,TRBV20-1,TRBJ2-7,TRBD2,CSARWGGRRSEQYF,TGCAGTGCTAGATGGGGAGGGAGACGCTCCGAGCAGTACTTC
few,TRBV7-6,TRBJ2-7,TRBD2,CASSYRHGLAGAYEQYF,TGTGCCAGCAGCTACAGACACGGACTAGCGGGGGCCTACGAGCAGTACTTC
many,TRBV18,TRBJ1-5,NA,CASSAGQLSNQPQHF,TGTGCCAGCTCAGCAGGACAGTTAAGCAATCAGCCCCAGCATTTT
NA,TRBV28,TRBJ1-1,NA,CASSPRGANTEAFF,TGTGCCAGCAGTCCCAGGGGAGCGAACACTGAAGCTTTCTTT
many,TRBV20-1,TRBJ2-7,NA,CSASGRGGYEQYF,TGCAGTGCTTCGGGACGGGGAGGTTACGAGCAGTACTTC
many,TRBV7-3,TRBJ2-1,NA,CASSLTDNSYNEQFF,TGTGCCAGCAGCTTAACGGACAATTCCTACAATGAGCAGTTCTTC
NA,TRBV28,TRBJ1-5,NA,CASTSYGRSQPQHF,TGTGCCAGCACGAGCTATGGCCGAAGCCAGCCCCAGCATTTT
few,TRBV9,TRBJ2-1,TRBD2,CASSVEGLYNEQFF,TGTGCCAGCAGCGTAGAGGGACTATACAATGAGCAGTTCTTC
few,TRBV6-5,TRBJ1-1,NA,CASSYGVGGEAFF,TGTGCCAGCAGTTACGGGGTTGGGGGGGAAGCTTTCTTT
NA,TRBV28,TRBJ2-1,NA,CASTVAGYAYNEQFF,TGTGCCAGCACTGTGGCGGGATACGCCTACAATGAGCAGTTCTTC
NA,TRBV20-1,TRBJ2-4,NA,CSARVLGPGNIQYF,TGCAGTGCTAGAGTTTTGGGGCCAGGAAACATTCAGTACTTC